This T cell receptor beta chain emerged from a study of T cell responses to AZD1222 COVID-19 vaccine. Per germline, CDR1 ENHRY and CDR2 SYGVKD. This CDR3 region has 12 residues. V was pared by 9 bases and J by 2 bases, with 11 bases between. Findings of the study overall: Scientists sampled the repertoires only once the peak T cell response had passed. Donors were chiefly white British, with a greater number of females, and clonal diversity was perhaps underestimated.

Using immunoSEQ multiplex PCR, the repertoire was profiled, and TCRdb retains in-frame clones only, with some absent. This table holds approximately 110,000 clones, 80% to 90% found once. Points on this clone: Its target is unknown.

J is TRBJ2-7 and V is TRBV10-3, with D unclear. The clonotype originates from an adult in good health. Sequences were derived from peripheral blood, sampled on day 0 of AZD1222 vaccination. The CDR3 nucleotides read TGTGCCATGGCGACGGCTACCTACGAGCAGTACTTC. It translates to CAMATATYEQYF.